The 15 T cell receptor beta chains reported below all come from one sample, sequenced in a study of OX40 agonist ivuxolimab in advanced cancers. Profiling relied on immunoSEQ multiplex PCR, and the TCRdb table lists in-frame clones only, not all of them. Of roughly 61,000 clones listed, over 75% are singletons. This sample comprised CD4+ or CD8+ T cells sorted from blood, obtained in a trial of the OX40 agonist ivuxolimab. The source of these receptors is an adult with an advanced solid tumor such as melanoma, head and neck, liver or kidney cancer.

V gene TRBV18 combines with J gene TRBJ2-5, with a possible D match to TRBD2 (5 bases). In germline, CDR1 is KGHSH, CDR2 LQKENI. The CDR3 is made up of 14 amino acids. Trimming removed 0 bases at V and 11 bases at J, with 16 bases between. CDR3 region: CASSPPTSLGEQYF. In DNA form, the CDR3 reads TGTGCCAGCTCACCACCGACCTCTCTGGGAGAGCAGTACTTC.

The genes are TRBV11-2 and TRBJ2-1; perhaps D is TRBD1 or TRBD2 (6 bases each). CDR1 SGHAT and CDR2 FQNNGV come from the germline V gene. V was shortened by 4 bases and J by 9 bases, with 22 bases between the two germline ends. The CDR3 sequence is 16 residues long. The CDR3 DNA reads as TGTGCCAGCAGCTCACCATGGGCTGTCGAGGGGGGTGAGCAGTTCTTC. This codes for CASSSPWAVEGGEQFF.

This chain uses TRBV19 with TRBJ2-1; D could derive from TRBD1 or TRBD2 (6 bases each). The CDR3 is 15 amino acids. Per germline, CDR1 LNHDA and CDR2 SQIVND (reference sequence). Trimming took 2 bases from V and 8 from J, leaving 16 bases between them. CDR3 region: CASSIPRQEGDEQFF. For the CDR3, the DNA is TGTGCCAGTAGTATACCTCGGCAGGAGGGGGATGAGCAGTTCTTC.

The V gene is TRBV28, the J gene TRBJ1-2, with D unclear. This CDR3 region has 15 residues. Trimming pared 5 bases from V and 0 bases from J, leaving 13 bases between. Per the germline V gene, CDR1 is MDHEN and CDR2 is SYDVKM. In nucleotides, the CDR3 is TGTGCCAGCAGTCTGGGGATGTTAACTAACTATGGCTACACCTTC. Amino acids: CASSLGMLTNYGYTF.

V and J are TRBV30 and TRBJ1-5; perhaps TRBD1 as D (5 bases). Trimming cost V 2 bases and J 5 bases, with 10 bases left between them. This CDR3 contains 13 residues. Germline V gene data show CDR1 as GTSNPN and CDR2 as SVGIG (reference sequence). DNA for the CDR3: TGTGCCTGGAGTAGGGGTGGGGATCAGCCCCAGCATTTT. It codes for CAWSRGGDQPQHF.

The CDR3 nucleotides read TGCGCCAGCAGCCTTGAGCTGACTCTTCCCTCCTACGAGCAGTACTTC. Its protein is CASSLELTLPSYEQYF. The chain links TRBV5-1 to TRBJ2-7; D not resolved. This CDR3 is built from 16 residues. V was trimmed by 4 bases and J by 0 bases, leaving 17 bases between them. The germline V gene encodes CDR1 SGHRS and CDR2 YFSETQ.

In nucleotides, the CDR3 is TGTGCCAGCAGCCCAGTGGGGGGCCTGACCTCCTACGAGCAGTACTTC. It translates to CASSPVGGLTSYEQYF. This rearrangement joins TRBV7-6 to TRBJ2-7, with D tentatively TRBD1 or TRBD2 (6 bases each). CDR3 length: 16 residues. Trimming left V 5 bases short and J 0 bases short, with 17 bases between. The germline CDR1 and CDR2 sequences are SGHVS and FNYEAQ. The whole variable domain, remainder taken from reference TRBV7-6 and TRBJ2-7, is GAGVSQSPRYKVTKRGQDVALRCDPISGHVSLYWYRQALGQGPEFLTYFNYEAQQDKSGLPNDRFSAERPEGSISTLTIQRTEQRDSAMYRCASSPVGGLTSYEQYFGPGTRLTVT.

This chain uses TRBV7-6 with TRBJ2-2, with TRBD2 matching over 10 bases. The length of the CDR3 is 15 residues. V trimming: 3 bases; J trimming: 6 bases; junction bases outside the gene matches: 4. CDR1 is SGHVS, CDR2 FNYEAQ, per germline. The CDR3 region is CASSLLAGDAGELFF. For the CDR3, the DNA is TGTGCCAGCAGCTTGCTAGCGGGGGATGCCGGGGAGCTGTTTTTT. The full variable domain, its missing parts supplied by reference TRBV7-6 and TRBJ2-2, is GAGVSQSPRYKVTKRGQDVALRCDPISGHVSLYWYRQALGQGPEFLTYFNYEAQQDKSGLPNDRFSAERPEGSISTLTIQRTEQRDSAMYRCASSLLAGDAGELFFGEGSRLTVL.

The chain carries TRBV6-5 and TRBJ1-1; D is unresolved. Trimming shortened V by 4 bases and J by 5 bases, and 17 bases separated the two germline ends. This CDR3 is built from 15 residues. Germline CDR1 MNHEY, CDR2 SVGAGI. The CDR3 sequence is CASSSRPISNTEAFF. CDR3 nucleotides: TGTGCCAGCAGTTCCCGACCTATTAGTAATACTGAAGCTTTCTTT.

The CDR3 loop reads CASGDSGASYEQYF. The CDR3 DNA sequence: TGTGCCAGCGGGGACAGCGGGGCCTCCTACGAGCAGTACTTC. The chain links TRBV19 to TRBJ2-7; D may match TRBD1 or TRBD2 (7 bases each). CDR3 length: 14 amino acids. The V gene lost 9 bases and the J gene lost 0 bases, with 15 bases spanning the gap. Per germline, CDR1 LNHDA and CDR2 SQIVND (reference sequence).

This clone is a singleton in its sample. The gene calls are TRBV11-2 and TRBJ2-7; D ambiguous. Trimming left V 1 base short and J 4 bases short, with 5 bases between. The CDR3 sequence is 12 residues long. CDR1 is SGHAT, CDR2 FQNNGV, per germline. CDR3 region: CASSLAEYEQYF. In nucleotides, the CDR3 is TGTGCCAGCAGCTTAGCCGAATACGAGCAGTACTTC.

Details on this clone: Other DNA sequences in this sample translate to the same CDR3. The V gene is TRBV29-1, the J gene TRBJ2-2, with 8 bases identical to TRBD1. This CDR3 has 14 amino acids. CDR1 is SQVTM, CDR2 ANQGSEA, per germline. V shed 4 bases, J shed 0 bases, and the junction held 1 base outside the gene matches. Here the CDR3 reads CSVVGQANTGELFF. The CDR3 DNA follows: TGCAGCGTTGTGGGACAGGCGAACACCGGGGAGCTGTTTTTT.

The chain has TRBV18 and TRBJ2-3; 9 bases map to TRBD2. J was trimmed by 2 bases and V by 4 bases; bases with no gene match: 4. The CDR3 contains 15 residues. The germline CDR1 and CDR2 sequences are KGHSH and LQKENI. CDR3 sequence (DNA): TGTGCCAGCTCACAGACTAGCGGTTACACAGATACGCAGTATTTT. This sequence encodes CASSQTSGYTDTQYF.

The chain links TRBV28 to TRBJ1-4; TRBD1 matches at 12 bases. Unmatched junction bases numbered 5, after V lost 4 bases and J lost 8 bases. The CDR3 is 15 amino acids. From germline, CDR1 is MDHEN and CDR2 SYDVKM. The CDR3, as DNA: TGTGCCAGCAGTTCCGGGACAGGGGGCGCGGAAAAACTGTTTTTT. This sequence encodes CASSSGTGGAEKLFF.

The chain combines TRBV6-1 with TRBJ2-1; 8 bases agree with TRBD2. The CDR3 has 14 amino acids. The germline gives CDR1 MNHNS, CDR2 SASEGT. V lost 6 bases to trimming and J lost 8 bases; unmatched junction nucleotides: 9. The CDR3 nucleotides are TGTGCCAGCAGCGGGAGGGCGGGAGTTGATGAGCAGTTCTTC. Its translation is CASSGRAGVDEQFF.